This paragraph reports one T cell receptor beta chain. This entry comes from a study of shared clonotypes between healthy human individuals. Genomic DNA of every subset was divided equally among multiple immunoSEQ plates. Original handling: ImmunoSEQ supplied junction-only sequences lacking quality scores, so filtering was different. Sequencing used immunoSEQ multiplex PCR; TCRdb keeps in-frame clones, though not all of them. V and J calls and clone size come straight from that table; D and trimming were deduced from the DNA. Here the sample spans about 2.4 million clones, over 85% being singletons. This receptor was taken from a man in his late teens or twenties in good health. Some clones in this sample may be carry-over from other donors' samples. The specimen sequenced was naive CD4+ T cells from PBMCs. Subset of the sample: CD45RA+ positively selected.

CDR3 loop: CASSPYQGTGNTIYF. The CDR3 DNA sequence: TGTGCCAGCTCACCGTATCAGGGGACTGGAAACACCATATATTTT. The chain combines TRBV18 with TRBJ1-3; D possibly corresponds to TRBD1 (6 bases). Germline V gives CDR1 KGHSH, CDR2 LQKENI. The CDR3 length is 15 residues. V was clipped by 3 bases and J by 2 bases, with 11 bases between them.